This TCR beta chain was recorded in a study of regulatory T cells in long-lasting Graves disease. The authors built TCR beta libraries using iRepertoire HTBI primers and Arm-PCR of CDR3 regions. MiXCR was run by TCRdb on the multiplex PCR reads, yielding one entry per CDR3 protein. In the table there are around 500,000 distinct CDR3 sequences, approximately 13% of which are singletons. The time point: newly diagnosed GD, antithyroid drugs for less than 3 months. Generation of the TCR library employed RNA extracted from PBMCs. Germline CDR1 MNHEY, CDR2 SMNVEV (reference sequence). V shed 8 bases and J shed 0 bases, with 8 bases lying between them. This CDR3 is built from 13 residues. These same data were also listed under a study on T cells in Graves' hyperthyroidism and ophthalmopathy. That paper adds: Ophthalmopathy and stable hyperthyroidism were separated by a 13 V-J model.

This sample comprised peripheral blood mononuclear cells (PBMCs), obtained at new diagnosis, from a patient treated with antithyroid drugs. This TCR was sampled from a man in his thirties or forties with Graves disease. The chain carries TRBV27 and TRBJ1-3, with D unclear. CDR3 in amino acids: CASRLNSGNTIYF. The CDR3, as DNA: TGTGCCAGCCGACTGAACTCTGGAAACACCATATATTTT.